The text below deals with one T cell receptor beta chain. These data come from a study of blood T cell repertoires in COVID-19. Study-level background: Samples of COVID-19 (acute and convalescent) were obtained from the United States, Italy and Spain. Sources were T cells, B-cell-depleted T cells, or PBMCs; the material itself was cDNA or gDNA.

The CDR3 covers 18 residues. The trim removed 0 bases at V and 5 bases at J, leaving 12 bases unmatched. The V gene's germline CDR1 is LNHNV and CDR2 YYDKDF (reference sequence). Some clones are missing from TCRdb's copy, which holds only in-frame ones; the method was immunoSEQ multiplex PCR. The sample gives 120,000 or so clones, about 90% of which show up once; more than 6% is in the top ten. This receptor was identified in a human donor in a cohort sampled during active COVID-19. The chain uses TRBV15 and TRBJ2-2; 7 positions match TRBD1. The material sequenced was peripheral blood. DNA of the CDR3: TGTGCCACCAGCAGAGATCGGGTTGAACAGGGGACAACCGGGGAGCTGTTTTTT. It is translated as CATSRDRVEQGTTGELFF.